Listed below are T cell receptor beta chains from one sample, sequenced in a study of cytomegalovirus exposure and HLA in healthy donors. Sequenced by immunoSEQ multiplex PCR; TCRdb stores in-frame clones only, minus some. The sample consists of over 250,000 clones, more than 55% of them appearing once. The sequenced sample consisted of PBMCs. The source is a female donor in good health and CMV-seronegative. Both conserved end residues are part of each CDR3. The D gene is left open where the match is weak. Not every row has a clone size; where given, it reads once, few, many or a size class.

V gene,D gene,clone size,J gene,CDR3 protein,CDR3 DNA
TRBV21-1,NA,few,TRBJ1-5,CASSIKGQLSNQPQHF,TGTGCCAGCAGCATTAAGGGACAGCTTAGCAATCAGCCCCAGCATTTT
TRBV5-6,NA,many,TRBJ1-1,CASSLGTGLPAFF,TGTGCCAGCAGCTTGGGAACAGGGCTCCCAGCTTTCTTT
TRBV27,NA,few,TRBJ2-1,CASSLWAGSNEQFF,TGTGCCAGCAGTTTATGGGCAGGGTCAAATGAGCAGTTCTTC
TRBV11-2,NA,NA,TRBJ1-4,CASSLLGGEKLFF,TGTGCCAGCAGCTTATTAGGAGGTGAAAAACTGTTTTTT
TRBV19,NA,once,TRBJ1-1,CASSIFPMNTEAFF,TGTGCCAGTAGTATTTTTCCCATGAACACTGAAGCTTTCTTT
TRBV25-1,TRBD1,NA,TRBJ1-6,CASSVTGGVNSPLHF,TGTGCCAGCAGTGTTACAGGGGGAGTTAATTCACCCCTCCACTTT
TRBV27,NA,NA,TRBJ2-7,CASSFVGLRDTSYEQYF,TGTGCCAGCAGTTTCGTGGGCCTCCGGGACACATCCTACGAGCAGTACTTC
TRBV18,TRBD2,NA,TRBJ2-7,CASSSTGLAGYEQYF,TGTGCCAGCTCATCAACGGGACTAGCGGGATACGAGCAGTACTTC
TRBV5-7,TRBD2,NA,TRBJ2-2,CASSPLAGPNTGELFF,TGTGCCAGCAGCCCTCTAGCGGGACCCAACACCGGGGAGCTGTTTTTT
TRBV6-1,NA,once,TRBJ1-2,CASSGGGRPGGYTF,TGTGCCAGCAGTGGGGGGGGCAGGCCGGGAGGCTACACCTTC
TRBV7-3,TRBD2,few,TRBJ2-1,CASSYGGGSNEQFF,TGTGCCAGCAGCTATGGAGGCGGGAGCAATGAGCAGTTCTTC
TRBV5-1,TRBD2,once,TRBJ2-3,CASSSDPRGFADTQYF,TGCGCCAGCAGCTCGGATCCGCGGGGGTTCGCAGATACGCAGTATTTT
TRBV6-1,TRBD2,few,TRBJ2-7,CASGGLAPYEQYF,TGTGCCAGCGGGGGACTAGCGCCCTACGAGCAGTACTTC
TRBV4-1,NA,few,TRBJ1-4,CASSPGPRQGGAKLFF,TGCGCCAGCAGCCCCGGCCCGCGGCAGGGCGGTGCAAAACTGTTTTTT
TRBV28,NA,few,TRBJ2-1,CASSLDNEQFF,TGTGCCAGCAGTCTTGACAATGAGCAGTTCTTC
TRBV28,NA,NA,TRBJ1-4,CASSSRSTNEKLFF,TGTGCCAGCAGTTCGAGATCAACTAATGAAAAACTGTTTTTT
TRBV2,NA,NA,TRBJ1-3,CASSERGGTNSGNTIYF,TGTGCCAGCAGTGAGAGGGGGGGAACCAACTCTGGAAACACCATATATTTT
TRBV7-9,TRBD1,NA,TRBJ1-2,CASRATGREGYTF,TGTGCCAGCAGAGCGACAGGGAGAGAGGGCTACACCTTC
TRBV29-1,NA,NA,TRBJ1-2,CSVVSLRGYTF,TGCAGCGTTGTCTCCCTTCGGGGCTACACCTTC
TRBV5-1,NA,NA,TRBJ2-4,CASRGGDRDLLAKNIQYF,TGCGCCAGCAGGGGCGGGGATCGGGACCTTTTAGCCAAAAACATTCAGTACTTC
TRBV11-2,NA,NA,TRBJ2-7,CASSQHRISYEQYF,TGTGCCAGCAGCCAACACAGAATCTCCTACGAGCAGTACTTC
TRBV2,TRBD2,NA,TRBJ2-7,CASGGLSYEQYF,TGTGCCAGCGGGGGACTAAGCTACGAGCAGTACTTC
TRBV9,NA,NA,TRBJ2-5,CASSVGLRVQGRVQETQYF,TGTGCCAGCAGCGTAGGTCTCCGAGTGCAGGGGAGGGTCCAAGAGACCCAGTACTTC
TRBV1,NA,NA,TRBJ1-5,CTSSPATGTGYYQPQHF,TGCACCAGCAGCCCAGCAACCGGGACAGGGTATTATCAGCCCCAGCATTTT
TRBV7-2,NA,NA,TRBJ2-3,CASSLRGLRTDTQYF,TGTGCCAGCAGCTTAAGGGGACTCCGCACAGATACGCAGTATTTT
TRBV6-5,NA,NA,TRBJ1-1,CASNEPRQANTEAFF,TGTGCCAGCAACGAACCACGACAGGCGAACACTGAAGCTTTCTTT
TRBV5-1,TRBD2,NA,TRBJ2-6,CASSLAGSGTLSGANVLTF,TGCGCCAGCAGCTTGGCCGGTAGCGGGACTCTCTCTGGGGCCAACGTCCTGACTTTC
TRBV4-2,NA,NA,TRBJ1-3,CASSHNLGGQGRLSGNTIYF,TGTGCCAGCAGCCACAACCTCGGGGGTCAAGGGCGACTCTCTGGAAACACCATATATTTT
TRBV11-2,NA,NA,TRBJ2-7,CASSFDSPGEQYF,TGTGCCAGCAGCTTTGACAGTCCTGGGGAGCAGTACTTC
TRBV27,NA,NA,TRBJ2-1,CASSPSSSYNEQFF,TGTGCCAGCAGTCCTTCGAGCTCCTACAATGAGCAGTTCTTC
TRBV5-5,TRBD1,NA,TRBJ1-5,CASSLGQGVSNQPQHF,TGTGCCAGCAGCTTGGGACAGGGAGTCTCCAATCAGCCCCAGCATTTT
TRBV9,NA,few,TRBJ1-5,CASSVERRQGYSNQPQHF,TGTGCCAGCAGCGTAGAGCGTCGTCAGGGTTATAGCAATCAGCCCCAGCATTTT
TRBV19,NA,NA,TRBJ1-1,CASSQYTEAFF,TGTGCCAGTAGTCAGTACACTGAAGCTTTCTTT
TRBV19,NA,NA,TRBJ1-3,CASILTGAGNTIYF,TGTGCCAGTATATTGACGGGAGCTGGAAACACCATATATTTT
TRBV25-1,NA,NA,TRBJ1-1,CASRKGSKAFF,TGTGCCAGCAGGAAGGGGTCTAAAGCTTTCTTT
TRBV7-2,NA,NA,TRBJ2-2,CASSPEGAGELFF,TGTGCCAGCAGCCCAGAGGGCGCCGGGGAGCTGTTTTTT
TRBV18,TRBD1,NA,TRBJ1-1,CASSPRGVDRGAMNTEAFF,TGTGCCAGCTCACCACGGGGGGTCGACAGGGGCGCAATGAACACTGAAGCTTTCTTT
TRBV5-1,TRBD2,NA,TRBJ2-3,CASSLGGRTTDTQYF,TGCGCCAGCAGCTTGGGCGGGAGGACAACAGATACGCAGTATTTT
TRBV11-1,TRBD1,NA,TRBJ2-6,CASSYRGPGANVLTF,TGTGCCAGCAGCTACAGGGGACCCGGGGCCAACGTCCTGACTTTC
TRBV5-6,NA,few,TRBJ2-7,CASSLSGGKQYF,TGTGCCAGCAGCTTGTCTGGGGGGAAGCAGTACTTC
TRBV1,NA,few,TRBJ2-2,CTSSLSGAGGPNTGELFF,TGCACCAGCAGCCTTTCTGGGGCGGGAGGGCCGAACACCGGGGAGCTGTTTTTT
TRBV28,NA,NA,TRBJ2-6,CASSNGLSGANVLTF,TGTGCCAGCAGTAATGGGCTCAGTGGGGCCAACGTCCTGACTTTC
TRBV6-1,NA,NA,TRBJ1-5,CASSETGFNQPQHF,TGTGCCAGCAGTGAAACAGGTTTTAATCAGCCCCAGCATTTT